This T cell receptor (beta chain) was sequenced in a study of blood T cell repertoires in COVID-19. Study as a whole: Acute-phase and convalescent COVID-19 samples originated in the United States, Italy and Spain.

The method was immunoSEQ multiplex PCR; TCRdb's version includes in-frame clones alone and lacks a portion of them. The sample includes under 300,000 clones, about 83% of them seen just once. The CDR3 spans 15 residues. The germline V gene encodes CDR1 LNHDA and CDR2 SQIVND (reference sequence). With 5 bases clipped from V and 4 bases from J, the junction kept 10 bases outside the gene matches. In its sample, this clone was seen a few times. V and J are TRBV19 and TRBJ1-2; 7 bases are shared with TRBD1. This receptor was identified in a man older than 75 with acute or convalescent COVID-19. What was sequenced was peripheral blood. CDR3 coding DNA: TGTGCCAGTAGTGGCGGACAGGTAGACCTCTATGGCTACACCTTC. This translates into CASSGGQVDLYGYTF.